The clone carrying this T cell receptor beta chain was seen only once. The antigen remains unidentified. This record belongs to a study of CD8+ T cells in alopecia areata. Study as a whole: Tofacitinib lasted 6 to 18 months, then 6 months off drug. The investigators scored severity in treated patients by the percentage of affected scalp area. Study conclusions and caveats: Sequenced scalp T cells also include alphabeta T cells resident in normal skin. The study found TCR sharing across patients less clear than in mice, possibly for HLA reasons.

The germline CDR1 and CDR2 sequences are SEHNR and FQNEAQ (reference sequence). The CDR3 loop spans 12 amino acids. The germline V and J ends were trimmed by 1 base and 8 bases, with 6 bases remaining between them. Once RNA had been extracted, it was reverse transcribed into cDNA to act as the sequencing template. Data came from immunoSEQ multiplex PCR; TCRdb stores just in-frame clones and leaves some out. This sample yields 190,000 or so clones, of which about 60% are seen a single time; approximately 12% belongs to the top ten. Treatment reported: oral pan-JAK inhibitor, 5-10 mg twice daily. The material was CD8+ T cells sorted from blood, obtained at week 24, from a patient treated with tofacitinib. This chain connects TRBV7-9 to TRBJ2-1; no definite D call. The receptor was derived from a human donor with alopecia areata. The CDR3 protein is CASSLVYDEQFF. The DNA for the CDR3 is TGTGCCAGCAGCTTAGTATACGATGAGCAGTTCTTC.